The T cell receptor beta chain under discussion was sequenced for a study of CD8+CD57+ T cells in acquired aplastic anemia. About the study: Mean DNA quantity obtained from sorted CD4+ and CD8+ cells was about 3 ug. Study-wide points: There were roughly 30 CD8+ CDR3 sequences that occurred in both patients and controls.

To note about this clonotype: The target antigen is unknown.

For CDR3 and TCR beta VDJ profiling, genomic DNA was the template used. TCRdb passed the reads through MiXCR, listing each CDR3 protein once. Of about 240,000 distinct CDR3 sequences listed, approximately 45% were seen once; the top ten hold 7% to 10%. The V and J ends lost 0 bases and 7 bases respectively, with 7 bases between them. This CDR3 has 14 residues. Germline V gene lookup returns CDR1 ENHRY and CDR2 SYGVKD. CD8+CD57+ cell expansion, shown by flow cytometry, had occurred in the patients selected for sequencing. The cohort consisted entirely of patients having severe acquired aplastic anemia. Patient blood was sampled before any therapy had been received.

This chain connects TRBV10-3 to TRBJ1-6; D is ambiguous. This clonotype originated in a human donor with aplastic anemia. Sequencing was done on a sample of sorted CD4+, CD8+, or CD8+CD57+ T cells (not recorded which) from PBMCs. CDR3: CAISESVLNSPLHF. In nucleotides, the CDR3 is TGTGCCATCAGTGAGTCGGTCCTCAATTCACCCCTCCACTTT.